The 25 T cell receptor beta chains reported below all come from one sample, sequenced in a study of Graves' ophthalmopathy and Graves' hyperthyroidism. TCR beta CDR3 amplification used RNA transcripts. In the first round, RT-PCR was carried out with HTBI primers, and a multiplex PCR formed the second round. TCRdb analysed the multiplex PCR reads with MiXCR anew, one entry per CDR3 protein. Among more than 1,000,000 distinct CDR3 sequences, roughly 35% were seen once, and the ten largest hold 11%. The material sequenced was peripheral blood or thyroid tissue (not recorded which). The receptors stem from an adult man with Graves' hyperthyroidism.

This clonotype was seen only a few times. The V call is TRBV4-1, the J call TRBJ1-1, with 12 nucleotides matching TRBD1. The junction had 3 bases not matched to a gene; V was cut back by 0 bases and J by 4 bases. Germline V gives CDR1 MGHRA, CDR2 YSYEKL. The CDR3 contains 16 residues. Written as DNA, the CDR3 is TGCGCCAGCAGCCAAGATTGGGACAGGGGGCGCACTGAAGCTTTCTTT. Translation gives CASSQDWDRGRTEAFF.

CDR3 region: CASSFDRWINYGYTF. The DNA for the CDR3 is TGTGCCAGCAGTTTCGACAGATGGATAAACTATGGCTACACCTTC. The genes are TRBV28 and TRBJ1-2, with D possibly TRBD1 on 5 matching bases. This CDR3 is built from 15 residues. V dropped 3 bases and J dropped 2 bases, with 13 bases sitting between them. Germline V gene lookup returns CDR1 MDHEN and CDR2 SYDVKM.

The chain is built from TRBV5-1 and TRBJ2-5; the D gene is possibly TRBD1 (6 bases). The germline CDR1 and CDR2 sequences are SGHRS and YFSETQ. Trimming stripped 4 bases from V and 5 bases from J, with 15 bases between. The CDR3 consists of 14 residues. The CDR3 sequence is CASSRQELGETQYF. The CDR3 DNA reads as TGCGCCAGCAGCAGACAGGAGTTGGGGGAGACCCAGTACTTC.

Many counts were recorded for this clonotype. V gene TRBV7-9 combines with J gene TRBJ2-2; TRBD1 might be the D (6 bases). The CDR3 has 15 amino acids. V was pared by 6 bases and J by 4 bases, with 15 bases between. Germline V lookup: CDR1 SEHNR, CDR2 FQNEAQ (reference sequence). CDR3 in DNA: TGTGCCAGCAGTCGGACAGCGATGGGCACCGGGGAGCTGTTTTTT. It codes for CASSRTAMGTGELFF.

This rearrangement joins TRBV7-2 to TRBJ2-5, with a weak D call TRBD1 (6 bases). The CDR3 consists of 16 residues. V gave up 4 bases and J gave up 2 bases, with 17 bases separating them. The germline CDR1 and CDR2 sequences are SGHTA and FQGNSA. CDR3: CASSYTQDRIQETQYF. CDR3 nucleotides: TGTGCCAGCAGCTATACCCAGGACAGAATACAAGAGACCCAGTACTTC.

The rearrangement links TRBV20-1 to TRBJ2-3; 10 bases are shared with TRBD2. The CDR3 is made up of 13 amino acids. CDR1 and CDR2 from the germline V gene are DFQATT and SNEGSKA (reference sequence). CDR3 amino acids: CGKSGGATDTQYF. The CDR3 bases are TGCGGAAAAAGCGGGGGGGCCACAGATACGCAGTATTTT.

This clonotype has just one count. CDR3 amino acids: CSAGRSLFPEAFF. The CDR3 bases are TGCAGTGCTGGACGCAGTTTGTTTCCTGAAGCTTTCTTT. The chain couples TRBV20-1 to TRBJ1-1; unclear D gene. V lost 5 bases to trimming and J lost 6 bases, with 16 bases between them. This CDR3 comprises 13 residues. Germline V gives CDR1 DFQATT, CDR2 SNEGSKA (reference sequence).

This clonotype was counted only a few times. The chain couples TRBV7-2 to TRBJ2-5; D remains unclear. V lost 0 bases, J lost 1 base, and 18 bases lay in between. The V gene's germline CDR1 is SGHTA and CDR2 FQGNSA. This CDR3 has 18 residues. The CDR3 sequence is CASSLARIGRWVQETQYF. CDR3 nucleotides: TGTGCCAGCAGCTTAGCTCGTATCGGTCGGTGGGTCCAAGAGACCCAGTACTTC.

This clonotype was observed many times. This CDR3 reads CASSAWGSGANVLTF. The DNA for the CDR3 is TGTGCCAGCAGCGCATGGGGTTCTGGGGCCAACGTCCTGACTTTC. The chain recombines TRBV9 with TRBJ2-6, with no clear D. The V end was cut by 3 bases, the J end by 1 base, with 8 bases between. This CDR3 has 15 residues. The germline gives CDR1 SGDLS, CDR2 YYNGEE.

Ten or more counts support this clonotype. The rearrangement joins TRBV15 to TRBJ1-4, with a tentative D call TRBD1 (5 bases). The ends were cut back, 3 bases at V and 8 bases at J, with 10 bases in the middle. The germline CDR1 and CDR2 sequences are LNHNV and YYDKDF (reference sequence). This CDR3 spans 13 amino acids. The CDR3 bases are TGTGCCACCAGCAGGAGTAGGGACGAAAAACTGTTTTTT. Translation: CATSRSRDEKLFF.

This sequence joins TRBV7-8 and TRBJ1-6, with 11 bases fitting TRBD1. CDR3 length: 16 amino acids. J gave up 10 bases and V 1 base, and 6 bases lay outside the gene matches. CDR1 SGHVS and CDR2 FQNEAQ come from the germline V gene. CDR3 sequence reads: CASSLGTDRGRSPLHF. Written as DNA, the CDR3 is TGTGCCAGCAGCTTAGGAACGGACAGGGGGCGATCACCCCTCCACTTT.

This clonotype occurred many times. The chain combines TRBV10-3 with TRBJ1-1, with D maybe TRBD1 (6 bases). Germline V gene lookup returns CDR1 ENHRY and CDR2 SYGVKD. The CDR3 consists of 13 residues. V dropped 6 bases and J dropped 7 bases, with 15 bases sitting between them. The CDR3 reads CAIRPQGTNEAFF. The CDR3, as DNA: TGTGCCATCAGGCCACAGGGCACCAATGAAGCTTTCTTT.

J is TRBJ1-6 and V is TRBV12-3 or TRBV12-4; a possible D gene is TRBD1 (6 bases). Trimming took off 6 bases at V and 0 bases at J, with 15 bases between the two ends. The CDR3 is 17 residues long. Here the CDR3 DNA reads TGTGCCAGCAGCTTAAAAACAGGGAGCTCCTATAATTCACCCCTCCACTTT. Translating it yields CASSLKTGSSYNSPLHF.

About this clonotype: Since a much larger clone is just one base distant, this may be a read error. The chain employs TRBV5-1 and TRBJ1-5; D is ambiguous. This CDR3 is 15 amino acids long. Germline-derived CDR1 and CDR2 are SGHRS and YFSETQ. DNA of the CDR3: TGTGCCAGCAGTTTGGCCGCGGGAACGAATCAGCCCCAGCATTTT. This sequence encodes CASSLAAGTNQPQHF.

This clonotype turned up a few times. V and J are TRBV6-1 and TRBJ2-7; 8 bases fit TRBD2. This CDR3 has 13 amino acids. CDR1 is MNHNS and CDR2 is SASEGT in the germline V gene. The junction had 9 bases not matched to a gene; V was cut back by 10 bases and J by 4 bases. The CDR3 protein is CAISGRGWYEQYF. CDR3 DNA sequence: TGTGCCATTTCCGGGAGGGGGTGGTACGAGCAGTACTTC.

The V gene is TRBV30, the J gene TRBJ2-7; TRBD2 aligns across 8 bases. Trimming took 3 bases from V and 7 from J; bases not matched to a gene: 11. CDR1 is GTSNPN, CDR2 SVGIG, per germline (reference sequence). The CDR3 totals 14 residues. In DNA, the CDR3 is TGTGCCTGGAGCCCCTCCAGCGGGGGCCCGGAGCAGTACTTC. Its protein is CAWSPSSGGPEQYF.

The chain uses TRBV2 and TRBJ2-2, with TRBD2 identical over 14 bases. The trim removed 8 bases at V and 1 base at J, leaving 3 bases unmatched. The CDR3 consists of 16 residues. Per germline, CDR1 SNHLY and CDR2 FYNNEI. The CDR3 bases are TGTGCCAGCGCGACTAGCGGGAGGGTGAACACCGGGGAGCTGTTTTTT. Translating gives CASATSGRVNTGELFF.

This clonotype was observed at least ten times. The V and J genes are TRBV5-6 and TRBJ1-5; D is uncertain. Germline values: CDR1 SGHDT, CDR2 YYEEEE. This CDR3 is built from 13 residues. With 4 bases removed from V and 2 bases from J, the gap between germline ends came to 7 bases. The CDR3 region is CASSVGRNQPQHF. CDR3 DNA: TGTGCCAGCAGCGTAGGGCGCAATCAGCCCCAGCATTTT.

Turning to this clonotype: A read error may produce the germline difference seen at one junction end. The rearrangement uses TRBV7-9 and TRBJ1-5, with D possibly being TRBD1 (6 bases). Germline CDR1 and CDR2: SEHNR and FQNEAQ (reference sequence). This CDR3 has 16 amino acids. The CDR3 nucleotides read TGTGCCAGCAGCTCAAGAGGGGGGGATAGCAATCAGGCCCAGCATTTT. Encoded protein: CASSSRGGDSNQAQHF. The full variable domain, in which reference TRBV7-9 and TRBJ1-5 provide the parts outside the CDR3, is DTGVSQNPRHKITKRGQNVTFRCDPISEHNRLYWYRQTLGQGPEFLTYFQNEAQLEKSRLLSDRFSAERPKGSFSTLEIQRTEQGDSAMYLCASSSRGGDSNQAQHFGDGTRLSIL.

This clonotype was observed a few times. V is TRBV12-3 or TRBV12-4 and J is TRBJ2-5, with D possibly being TRBD2 (6 bases). V was shortened by 6 bases and J by 1 base, with 18 bases between the two germline ends. The CDR3 covers 16 residues. CDR3: CASSLGPGVAQETQYF. The CDR3 bases are TGTGCCAGCAGCCTTGGACCGGGAGTGGCCCAAGAGACCCAGTACTTC.

The CDR3, as DNA: TGTGCCAGCAGCTCGCGGGAACAAGAGACCCAGTACTTC. Protein: CASSSREQETQYF. This rearrangement joins TRBV9 to TRBJ2-5; the D gene is possibly TRBD2 (6 bases). V was cut by 4 bases and J by 2 bases, with 9 bases left in between. The CDR3 length is 13 residues. Germline values: CDR1 SGDLS, CDR2 YYNGEE.

The chain has TRBV7-2 and TRBJ2-2; 10 bases fit TRBD1. The CDR3 length is 16 residues. Germline V gene lookup returns CDR1 SGHTA and CDR2 FQGNSA. Trimming took 2 bases from V and 4 from J; bases not matched to a gene: 4. The CDR3 reads CASSLSDRGGTGELFF. The CDR3 nucleotides read TGTGCCAGCAGCTTATCGGACAGGGGGGGCACCGGGGAGCTGTTTTTT.

This clonotype was observed at least ten times. This chain connects TRBV7-9 to TRBJ2-6, with 9 positions matching TRBD1. CDR1 SEHNR and CDR2 FQNEAQ come from the germline V gene (reference sequence). The CDR3 extends over 15 amino acids. The trim removed 8 bases at V and 2 bases at J, leaving 4 bases unmatched. The CDR3, as DNA: TGTGCCAGCCCGGGGGACAGGGCTGGGGCCAACGTCCTGACTTTC. The encoded protein is CASPGDRAGANVLTF.

The V call is TRBV20-1, the J call TRBJ1-2; D may be TRBD1 (5 bases). Germline V lookup: CDR1 DFQATT, CDR2 SNEGSKA (reference sequence). The CDR3 is made up of 14 amino acids. Trimming stripped 7 bases from V and 9 bases from J, with 24 bases between. CDR3 amino acids: CSVDGASDGWRYTF. As DNA, the CDR3 is TGCAGTGTAGACGGGGCTTCGGACGGGTGGCGCTACACCTTC.

In this sample, this clonotype turned up a few times. The chain links TRBV28 to TRBJ1-6; 7 bases match TRBD1. CDR3 length equals 15 residues. Germline trimming cut 6 bases from V and 14 bases from J; bases unmatched to any gene: 16. Germline V gene data show CDR1 as MDHEN and CDR2 as SYDVKM. The CDR3 nucleotides read TGTGCCAGCAGCCCAGGGGACAGCTCCTATTGGGCCCTCCACTTT. Encoded protein: CASSPGDSSYWALHF.